One sample yielded the 20 T cell receptor beta chains listed below, sequenced in a study of blood T cell repertoires in COVID-19. Only in-frame clones appear in the TCRdb table, and some are missing; sequencing was by immunoSEQ multiplex PCR. The sample contains about 260,000 clones, more than 80% of which appear only once. Sequenced: peripheral blood. The receptors here all came from a middle-aged woman with acute or convalescent COVID-19.

The J gene is TRBJ1-5, the V gene TRBV6-2 or TRBV6-3; 8 bases line up with TRBD1. CDR1 MNHEY and CDR2 SVGEGT come from the germline V gene. The CDR3 runs to 19 residues. V dropped 1 base and J dropped 0; count of bases not matched to a gene: 11. The CDR3 loop reads CASSYLRATGVHSNQPQHF. CDR3 sequence (DNA): TGTGCCAGCAGTTACTTGCGGGCGACAGGGGTTCATAGCAATCAGCCCCAGCATTTT.

The rearrangement uses TRBV7-6 and TRBJ1-1; TRBD1 agrees at 9 bases. V trimming: 5 bases; J trimming: 0 bases; junction bases outside the gene matches: 10. The CDR3 is made up of 17 amino acids. Germline V gives CDR1 SGHVS, CDR2 FNYEAQ. CDR3 sequence reads: CASSPFGQGRLNTEAFF. Written as DNA, the CDR3 is TGTGCCAGCAGCCCCTTCGGACAGGGGAGATTGAACACTGAAGCTTTCTTT.

The J gene is TRBJ2-3, the V gene TRBV7-9; D not resolved. CDR3 length: 14 residues. V dropped 4 bases and J dropped 3 bases, with 11 bases sitting between them. The germline V gene encodes CDR1 SEHNR and CDR2 FQNEAQ (reference sequence). The CDR3 is CASSSPGPTDTQYF. DNA of the CDR3: TGTGCCAGCAGCTCTCCGGGTCCTACAGATACGCAGTATTTT.

The V and J genes are TRBV3-1 (or the pseudogene TRBV3-2) and TRBJ2-7, with D perhaps TRBD2 (6 bases). Trimming removed 2 bases at V and 1 base at J, with 15 bases between. CDR1 is LGHDT and CDR2 is YNNKEL in the germline V gene (reference sequence). The CDR3 is made up of 16 amino acids. The CDR3 loop is CASSQPLWTISYEQYV. Written as DNA, the CDR3 is TGTGCCAGCAGCCAACCGTTATGGACTATTTCCTACGAGCAGTACGTC.

The J gene is TRBJ2-5, the V gene TRBV4-2, with 10 bases matching TRBD2. Germline V gene data show CDR1 as LGHNA and CDR2 as YNFKEQ. This CDR3 region has 17 residues. V trimming: 1 base; J trimming: 5 bases; junction bases outside the gene matches: 10. CDR3 sequence: CASSQVGSGGAWETQYF. The CDR3 DNA reads TGTGCCAGCAGCCAAGTCGGGAGCGGGGGGGCCTGGGAGACCCAGTACTTC.

The chain combines TRBV19 with TRBJ1-5; tentatively, D is TRBD1 (5 bases). The CDR3 totals 13 residues. V lost 8 bases and J 9 bases, leaving 17 bases between the germline ends. CDR1 is LNHDA and CDR2 is SQIVND in the germline V gene (reference sequence). CDR3 in DNA: TGTGCCAGTCTAGGCAGGGAAGGTCGGCCCCAGCATTTT. It specifies CASLGREGRPQHF.

The chain is built from TRBV4-1 and TRBJ2-6; D uncertain. The CDR3 consists of 14 residues. V was shortened by 4 bases and J by 3 bases, with 7 bases between the two germline ends. CDR1 and CDR2 (germline): MGHRA, YSYEKL. The CDR3 region is CASSPTLGANVLTF. CDR3 nucleotide sequence: TGCGCCAGCAGCCCTACCCTTGGGGCCAACGTCCTGACTTTC.

This rearrangement joins TRBV10-2 to TRBJ2-7; a weak D match, TRBD2 (6 bases). The germline CDR1 and CDR2 sequences are WSHSY and SAAADI. This CDR3 region has 15 residues. V was shortened by 2 bases and J by 3 bases, with 14 bases between the two germline ends. The CDR3 spells CASSERAGGLYEQYV. DNA for the CDR3: TGCGCCAGCAGTGAGAGGGCAGGAGGGCTCTACGAGCAGTACGTC.

The chain couples TRBV7-5 to TRBJ1-2; TRBD1 was called by the table and not checked on the DNA. TRBV7-5 is described as a pseudogene. The CDR3 runs 14 residues. The CDR3 coding sequence is TGTGCCAGAAGCTTAGCGGACAGGAACTATGGCTACACCTTC. Amino acids: CARSLADRNYGYTF.

The chain employs TRBV4-1 and TRBJ1-5; D is undetermined. The CDR3 covers 17 residues. The germline V and J ends were trimmed by 0 bases and 1 base, with 13 bases remaining between them. Germline assignment: CDR1 MGHRA and CDR2 YSYEKL. The CDR3 spells CASSQERGQKSNQPQHF. In nucleotides, the CDR3 is TGCGCCAGCAGCCAAGAACGGGGTCAGAAAAGCAATCAGCCCCAGCATTTT.

The CDR3 reads CASSPSQGADTQYF. The CDR3 DNA is TGTGCCAGCTCACCGTCGCAGGGGGCAGATACGCAGTATTTT. The rearrangement links TRBV18 to TRBJ2-3; 7 bases align to TRBD1. The CDR3 sequence is 14 residues long. After removal of 3 bases from V and 4 bases from J, the junction contained 4 bases not matched to a gene. Germline CDR1 and CDR2: KGHSH and LQKENI.

The rearrangement joins TRBV5-1 to TRBJ2-3; D remains unclear. Looked up from germline, CDR1 is SGHRS and CDR2 is YFSETQ. This CDR3 has 12 amino acids. The V gene lost 1 base and the J gene lost 3 bases, with 3 bases spanning the gap. The CDR3 loop is CASSLPTDTQYF. CDR3 bases: TGCGCCAGCAGCTTGCCGACAGATACGCAGTATTTT.

The chain recombines TRBV6-5 with TRBJ1-3; 8 nucleotides line up with TRBD1. The CDR3 spans 13 residues. Germline V gene sequence: CDR1 MNHEY, CDR2 SVGAGI. J was trimmed by 9 bases and V by 6 bases; bases with no gene match: 7. The CDR3 loop is CASRNGQGVTIYF. CDR3 nucleotide sequence: TGTGCCAGCAGAAATGGACAGGGAGTCACCATATATTTT.

The CDR3 is CASSERQDSRKGYTF. In nucleotides, the CDR3 is TGTGCCAGCAGCGAGAGACAGGATAGTAGGAAAGGCTACACCTTC. This chain joins TRBV9 and TRBJ1-2; a possible D gene is TRBD1 (6 bases). Germline V gene sequence: CDR1 SGDLS, CDR2 YYNGEE. Trimming took 3 bases from V and 8 from J, leaving 20 bases between them. The CDR3 has 15 amino acids.

This clone was counted a single time. The chain combines TRBV7-8 with TRBJ2-1; 14 bases fit TRBD2. The germline V gene has CDR1 SGHVS and CDR2 FQNEAQ. V was pared by 3 bases and J by 3 bases, with 7 bases of the junction left unmatched. The CDR3 extends over 18 amino acids. CDR3 sequence reads: CASSFGLAGGILYNEQFF. The CDR3 region has the DNA TGTGCCAGCAGCTTCGGACTAGCGGGGGGCATACTCTACAATGAGCAGTTCTTC.

The chain couples TRBV4-2 to TRBJ1-2, with 11 bases matching TRBD1. The CDR3 contains 17 residues. Germline V lookup: CDR1 LGHNA, CDR2 YNFKEQ. V lost 1 base to trimming and J lost 0 bases; unmatched junction nucleotides: 4. CDR3 protein: CASSQAGTGGANYGYTF. The CDR3 DNA reads as TGTGCCAGCAGCCAAGCCGGGACAGGGGGAGCTAACTATGGCTACACCTTC.

The chain carries TRBV5-6 and TRBJ1-2; unclear D gene. Trimming took off 4 bases at V and 4 bases at J, with 17 bases between the two ends. There are 15 residues in the CDR3. Germline V CDR1 and CDR2: SGHDT, YYEEEE. CDR3 in DNA: TGTGCCAGCAGCCCCGGCGGGTGGTCTACCTATGGCTACACCTTC. The encoded protein is CASSPGGWSTYGYTF.

The CDR3 DNA sequence: TGTGCCAGCAGCTTAGGCACTAGCAACACCGGGGAGCTGTTTTTT. It yields the protein CASSLGTSNTGELFF. This chain joins TRBV11-2 and TRBJ2-2; D is perhaps TRBD2 (6 bases). Trimming took 1 base from V and 2 from J, leaving 8 bases between them. This CDR3 comprises 15 residues. CDR1 is SGHAT, CDR2 FQNNGV, per germline.

The V gene is TRBV5-1, the J gene TRBJ1-1, with D possibly matching TRBD1 (6 bases). Germline CDR1 and CDR2: SGHRS and YFSETQ. Trimming shortened V by 0 bases and J by 1 base, and 13 bases separated the two germline ends. This CDR3 comprises 16 residues. This chain's CDR3 is CASSLAPQGPNTEAFF. Written as DNA, the CDR3 is TGCGCCAGCAGCTTGGCGCCCCAGGGGCCGAACACTGAAGCTTTCTTT.

V is TRBV19 and J is TRBJ1-1, with no clear D. CDR3 length equals 16 residues. The V gene lost 6 bases and the J gene lost 0 bases, with 17 bases spanning the gap. Per the germline V gene, CDR1 is LNHDA and CDR2 is SQIVND (reference sequence). The CDR3 loop reads CASSPEGRWVNTEAFF. CDR3 nucleotide sequence: TGTGCCAGTAGCCCCGAGGGAAGATGGGTGAACACTGAAGCTTTCTTT.